This TCR beta chain was obtained from a study of OX40 agonist ivuxolimab in advanced cancers. Overall study: Age averaged about 66 years (range about 23 to 80), and around 87% were male.

Excluded were patients having autoimmune disease history or systemic immunosuppression. TCRdb keeps only in-frame clones here, not all; method: immunoSEQ multiplex PCR. The table shows over 85,000 clones, with just under 95% occurring only once. Germline trimming cut 4 bases from V and 7 bases from J; bases unmatched to any gene: 7. Germline V gene sequence: CDR1 MDHEN, CDR2 SYDVKM. This CDR3 comprises 14 residues. Regarding this clone: Its matching antigen is unknown.

Study-level points and caveats: Some nonresponders additionally presented with little normalized T-cell clonal expansion.

The sequencing used CD4+ or CD8+ T cells sorted from blood, collected in a trial of the OX40 agonist ivuxolimab. This TCR came from an adult with an advanced solid tumor such as melanoma, head and neck, liver or kidney cancer. The chain recombines TRBV28 with TRBJ2-4, with 7 bases aligning to TRBD2. The CDR3 reads CASSSQGLVNIQYF. DNA for the CDR3: TGTGCCAGCAGTTCGCAAGGACTAGTTAACATTCAGTACTTC.